A selection of T cell receptor beta chains follows, all from one sample in a study of graft-versus-host responses after intestinal transplantation. The antigens these receptors bind are not known. Sequenced by immunoSEQ multiplex PCR; TCRdb stores in-frame clones only, minus some. This sample has some 110,000 clones; around nine tenths occur once, and the top ten carry under 0.2%. The sequences come from unstimulated CD4+ T cells sorted from spleen or lymph node cells, collected before intestinal transplant. The receptors come from a human donor who received an intestinal transplant. Both conserved end residues are trimmed from each CDR3. A clone size is listed for some rows: how often the clone was seen (once, few, many), or a class if it is expanded.

V | size | CDR3
TRBV6-4 | . | ASSSQRGSGELF
TRBV5-6 | . | ASSLQGVVYT
TRBV7-2 | . | ASSWGLAGQETQY
TRBV2 | . | ASSNEQGAYEQY
TRBV6-5 | . | ASSRGRSNQPQH
TRBV4-1 | few | ASSPTNGRRSNEKLF
TRBV27 | . | ASRATSRSTDTQY
TRBV6-1 | once | ASSEASGLH
TRBV18 | . | ASSPIRMVVGVNTEAF
TRBV4-2 | . | ASSQDFGTGINLSYGYT
TRBV27 | . | ASSFLDRGNEQF